This section outlines one T cell receptor beta chain sequence together with its context. V was shortened by 5 bases and J by 2 bases, with 15 bases between the two germline ends. Per germline, CDR1 MNHEY and CDR2 SMNVEV (reference sequence). CDR3 length: 15 amino acids. This sample is drawn from a study of blood T cell repertoires in COVID-19. Study details: T cells, B-cell-depleted T cells, or PBMCs supplied cDNA or gDNA.

Only in-frame clones appear in the TCRdb table, and some are missing; sequencing was by immunoSEQ multiplex PCR. The data contain around 300,000 clones, roughly 89% of them seen just once; the ten biggest clones take up less than 2.5%. V and J are TRBV27 and TRBJ1-1; D is possibly TRBD1 (5 bases). The sequence came from a man over 45 with acute or convalescent COVID-19. Input material: peripheral blood. The CDR3 DNA sequence: TGTGCCAGCAGTCCCCATACAGGTTTCAACACTGAAGCTTTCTTT. The encoded protein is CASSPHTGFNTEAFF.